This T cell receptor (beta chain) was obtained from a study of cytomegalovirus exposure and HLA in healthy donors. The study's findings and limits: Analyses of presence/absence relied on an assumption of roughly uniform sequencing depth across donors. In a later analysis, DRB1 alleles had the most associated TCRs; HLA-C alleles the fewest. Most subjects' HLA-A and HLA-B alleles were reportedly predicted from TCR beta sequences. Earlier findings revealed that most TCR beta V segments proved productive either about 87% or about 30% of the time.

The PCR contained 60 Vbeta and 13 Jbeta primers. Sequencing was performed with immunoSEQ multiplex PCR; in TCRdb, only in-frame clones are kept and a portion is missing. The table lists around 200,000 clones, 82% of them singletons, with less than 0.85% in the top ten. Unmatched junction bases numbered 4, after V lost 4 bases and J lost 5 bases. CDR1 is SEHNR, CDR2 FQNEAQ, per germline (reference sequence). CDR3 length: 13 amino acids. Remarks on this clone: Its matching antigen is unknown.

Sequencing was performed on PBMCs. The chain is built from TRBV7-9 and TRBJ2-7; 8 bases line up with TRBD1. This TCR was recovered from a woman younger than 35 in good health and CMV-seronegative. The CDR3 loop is CASSSWTGNEQYF. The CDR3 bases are TGTGCCAGCAGCTCCTGGACAGGGAACGAGCAGTACTTC.